Each of the 20 T cell receptor beta chains below was sequenced from the same sample in a study of PD-1 blockade in classical Hodgkin lymphoma. The time point denotes: cycle 4 day 1 (C4D1), after less than 7 weeks of nivolumab. Every one of the patients relapsed after autologous stem cell transplantation (brentuximab vedotin exposure was variable). Purified CD4+ T cells were obtained from thawed PBMCs through magnetic negative selection. Assay: immunoSEQ multiplex PCR; the TCRdb copy retains only in-frame clones and omits some. The sample has some 15,000 clones, 78% seen once. The source was CD4+ T cells from blood, collected before the fourth cycle of nivolumab. The receptors originated from a human donor with classical Hodgkin lymphoma.

This chain connects TRBV10-2 to TRBJ2-1; D is unresolved. Trimming left V 6 bases short and J 7 bases short, with 13 bases between. This CDR3 has 13 amino acids. Germline V gives CDR1 WSHSY, CDR2 SAAADI. The CDR3 here is CASSPGWANEQFF. The CDR3 DNA is TGCGCCAGCAGCCCCGGCTGGGCAAATGAGCAGTTCTTC.

The sample holds a few counts of this clone. This chain links TRBV9 with TRBJ1-2, with D tentatively TRBD1 (5 bases). Trimming removed 5 bases at V and 4 bases at J, with 12 bases between. The CDR3 runs to 13 residues. From germline, CDR1 is SGDLS and CDR2 YYNGEE. The CDR3 DNA reads as TGTGCCAGCAGACGGGACTCCATCTATGGCTACACCTTC. This gives the protein CASRRDSIYGYTF.

This clone has just a few counts. The chain employs TRBV10-2 and TRBJ1-4, with TRBD1 as a possible D gene (5 bases). Germline CDR1 is WSHSY and CDR2 is SAAADI. V lost 6 bases, J lost 0 bases, and 11 bases lay in between. The CDR3 is 15 amino acids. CDR3 DNA: TGCGCCAGCAGCAAACGACAGTCAACTAATGAAAAACTGTTTTTT. As protein: CASSKRQSTNEKLFF.

The chain carries TRBV5-1 and TRBJ2-1, with D hard to call. Trimming took off 5 bases at V and 0 bases at J, with 6 bases between the two ends. Germline-derived CDR1 and CDR2 are SGHRS and YFSETQ. The CDR3 covers 13 residues. In nucleotides, the CDR3 is TGCGCCAGCAGTTCGGGCTCCTACAATGAGCAGTTCTTC. The encoded protein is CASSSGSYNEQFF.

V and J are TRBV18 and TRBJ1-5; unclear D gene. V lost 3 bases to trimming and J lost 5 bases, with 11 bases between them. CDR1 KGHSH and CDR2 LQKENI come from the germline V gene. CDR3 length: 14 amino acids. CDR3 sequence (DNA): TGTGCCAGCTCACCCGGCTTAGGGTATCAGCCCCAGCATTTT. Protein product: CASSPGLGYQPQHF.

Only a few counts were recorded for this clone. The rearrangement joins TRBV18 to TRBJ2-7; D unresolved. This CDR3 is 12 amino acids long. The ends were cut back, 3 bases at V and 5 bases at J, with 8 bases in the middle. CDR1 KGHSH and CDR2 LQKENI come from the germline V gene. CDR3: CASSPSGNEQYF. DNA for the CDR3: TGTGCCAGCTCACCCTCCGGTAACGAGCAGTACTTC.

The rearrangement joins TRBV15 to TRBJ1-2, with 11 bases aligning to TRBD1. The CDR3 runs to 18 residues. Trimming took 0 bases from V and 6 from J; bases not matched to a gene: 12. CDR1 and CDR2 from the germline V gene are LNHNV and YYDKDF (reference sequence). CDR3 in amino acids: CATSRDRSAGTGGDGYTF. The CDR3 bases are TGTGCCACCAGCAGAGATCGGTCCGCCGGGACAGGGGGTGATGGCTACACCTTC.

The V gene is TRBV5-4, the J gene TRBJ2-7; 11 nucleotides align to TRBD1. The CDR3 spans 15 residues. The V segment lost 5 bases and the J segment 2 bases; nucleotides outside the gene matches: 6. From germline, CDR1 is SGHNT and CDR2 YYREEE (reference sequence). This CDR3 reads CASRTGTGGPYEQYF. CDR3 nucleotides: TGTGCCAGCAGAACCGGGACAGGGGGTCCCTACGAGCAGTACTTC.

V gene TRBV19 combines with J gene TRBJ2-7, with TRBD1 identical over 10 bases. Looked up from germline, CDR1 is LNHDA and CDR2 is SQIVND (reference sequence). With V trimmed by 4 bases and J by 6 bases, 3 bases remained unmatched. The CDR3 has 13 residues. CDR3 region: CASSTRDRGEQYF. In nucleotides, the CDR3 is TGTGCCAGTAGTACCCGGGACAGGGGCGAGCAGTACTTC.

The rearrangement joins TRBV5-1 to TRBJ2-2; D is uncertain. Germline-derived CDR1 and CDR2 are SGHRS and YFSETQ. The CDR3 consists of 14 residues. V lost 4 bases and J lost 3, with 10 bases in between. This CDR3 is CASSPPRYTGELFF. In nucleotides, the CDR3 is TGCGCCAGCAGCCCACCGAGATACACCGGGGAGCTGTTTTTT.

This clone was found a few times. The chain employs TRBV27 and TRBJ2-3; a weak D match, TRBD1 (5 bases). The CDR3 loop spans 17 amino acids. Trimming removed 0 bases from V and 1 base from J, with 14 bases in between. Germline loops: CDR1 MNHEY, CDR2 SMNVEV (reference sequence). The CDR3 DNA is TGTGCCAGCAGTTTATCGTTTAACCAGGGTGGCACAGATACGCAGTATTTT. Translating it yields CASSLSFNQGGTDTQYF.

In its sample, this clone was seen a few times. Here the CDR3 reads CASSIGRGRAGYNEQFF. The CDR3 DNA follows: TGTGCCAGTAGTATAGGGAGAGGAAGGGCGGGCTACAATGAGCAGTTCTTC. The V and J genes are TRBV19 and TRBJ2-1; D might be TRBD2 (5 bases). The CDR3 loop spans 17 amino acids. The germline V gene has CDR1 LNHDA and CDR2 SQIVND (reference sequence). Between the trimmed V and J ends, which lost 1 base and 3 bases, there was a span of 16 bases.

This clone showed up just a few times. The chain uses TRBV6-5 and TRBJ2-5; perhaps TRBD1 as D (6 bases). The V end lost 6 bases, the J end lost 4 bases, and 12 bases lay between the germline ends. The CDR3 sequence is 13 residues long. Germline CDR1 and CDR2: MNHEY and SVGAGI. In nucleotides, the CDR3 is TGTGCCAGCAGCCTCTCAGGGGCAGAGACCCAGTACTTC. Protein: CASSLSGAETQYF.

V gene TRBV10-3 combines with J gene TRBJ1-2, with D hard to call. With 4 bases removed from V and 4 bases from J, the gap between germline ends came to 10 bases. This CDR3 contains 13 residues. In germline, CDR1 is ENHRY, CDR2 SYGVKD. CDR3 in amino acids: CAISVEGFYGYTF. The CDR3, as DNA: TGTGCCATCAGTGTCGAGGGTTTCTATGGCTACACCTTC.

The V gene is TRBV5-1, the J gene TRBJ2-2; 10 nucleotides line up with TRBD1. V trimming: 4 bases; J trimming: 4 bases; junction bases outside the gene matches: 7. Germline assignment: CDR1 SGHRS and CDR2 YFSETQ. The CDR3 is made up of 16 amino acids. The chain's CDR3 is CASSPAGTGVTGELFF. In DNA form, the CDR3 reads TGCGCCAGCAGCCCAGCCGGGACAGGGGTCACCGGGGAGCTGTTTTTT.

The chain carries TRBV18 and TRBJ2-3; the D gene could be TRBD1 or TRBD2 (6 bases each). V was cut by 3 bases and J by 5 bases, with 12 bases left in between. Germline-derived CDR1 and CDR2 are KGHSH and LQKENI. This CDR3 is built from 14 residues. This CDR3 is CASSPLGGGDTQYF. DNA for the CDR3: TGTGCCAGCTCACCTCTCGGAGGGGGAGATACGCAGTATTTT. The full variable domain, its missing parts supplied by reference TRBV18 and TRBJ2-3, is NAGVMQNPRHLVRRRGQEARLRCSPMKGHSHVYWYRQLPEEGLKFMVYLQKENIIDESGMPKERFSAEFPKEGPSILRIQQVVRGDSAAYFCASSPLGGGDTQYFGPGTRLTVL.

The chain carries TRBV27 and TRBJ2-7; D unclear. The CDR3 extends over 16 amino acids. V was shortened by 2 bases and J by 3 bases, with 17 bases between the two germline ends. Germline CDR1 reads MNHEY; CDR2 reads SMNVEV (reference sequence). CDR3 protein: CASSLRPGTNGYEQYF. Written as DNA, the CDR3 is TGTGCCAGCAGTTTACGGCCCGGTACTAATGGCTACGAGCAGTACTTC.

This clone has just a few counts. The rearrangement links TRBV6-5 to TRBJ2-1; no clear D gene. Germline V gives CDR1 MNHEY, CDR2 SVGAGI. This CDR3 region has 14 residues. Trimming stripped 8 bases from V and 0 bases from J, with 11 bases between. This CDR3 reads CASGRPYSYNEQFF. As DNA, the CDR3 is TGTGCCAGCGGGCGGCCTTACTCCTACAATGAGCAGTTCTTC.

Regarding this clone: The same CDR3 arises from other DNA sequences in this sample as well. The V and J genes are TRBV18 and TRBJ1-1, with D unresolved. In germline, CDR1 is KGHSH, CDR2 LQKENI. The ends were cut back, 2 bases at V and 5 bases at J, with 9 bases in the middle. CDR3 length: 13 residues. CDR3 residues: CASSPSGGTEAFF. CDR3 sequence (DNA): TGTGCCAGCTCACCATCAGGAGGAACTGAAGCTTTCTTT. Filled out from reference TRBV18 and TRBJ1-1, the complete variable domain reads NAGVMQNPRHLVRRRGQEARLRCSPMKGHSHVYWYRQLPEEGLKFMVYLQKENIIDESGMPKERFSAEFPKEGPSILRIQQVVRGDSAAYFCASSPSGGTEAFFGQGTRLTVV.

This chain's CDR3 is CASSPRGLAGGYEQYF. DNA for the CDR3: TGTGCCAGCTCACCAAGGGGACTAGCGGGAGGCTACGAGCAGTACTTC. The chain links TRBV18 to TRBJ2-7; TRBD2 matches at 15 bases. V gave up 2 bases and J gave up 3 bases; unmatched junction bases: 2. Per the germline V gene, CDR1 is KGHSH and CDR2 is LQKENI. The CDR3 has 16 amino acids.